This T cell receptor beta chain originates from a study of blood T cell repertoires in COVID-19. Across the whole study: The origin of the acute and convalescent COVID-19 samples was the United States, Italy and Spain. Sample material is recorded as cDNA or gDNA derived from T cells, B-cell-depleted T cells, or PBMCs.

The germline V gene encodes CDR1 KGHSH and CDR2 LQKENI. Trimming pared 6 bases from V and 6 bases from J, leaving 11 bases between. This CDR3 has 12 residues. Enrolment of Seattle patients took place during active infection, and they were followed longitudinally. Per the original methods: Amplification with reference gene primers provided the estimates of nucleated cell counts. Repertoires were generated with immunoSEQ multiplex PCR, while TCRdb's copy carries only in-frame clones and drops some. Clonal size and the V and J genes are those of that table, whereas D and trimming came from the DNA. The sample has 300,000 or so clones, about 90% seen once; the top ten hold roughly 2.9%.

The J gene is TRBJ1-2, the V gene TRBV18; possible D gene TRBD1, 5 bases. Specimen: peripheral blood. This TCR derives from a woman aged 25 to 39 with COVID-19, enrolled during active disease. CDR3 loop: CASSLKTDGYTF. The CDR3 DNA follows: TGTGCCAGCTCGCTAAAGACAGATGGCTACACCTTC.